The source of this T cell receptor (beta chain) is a study of early T cells in non-severe SARS-CoV-2 infection. Germline V gives CDR1 SGHTA, CDR2 FQGNSA. V was cut by 4 bases and J by 3 bases, with 13 bases left in between. The length of the CDR3 is 15 residues. The TCR library protocol attached unique molecular identifiers to the individual cDNA molecules. MiXCR, run by TCRdb on the 5' RACE reads, gives a single entry per CDR3 protein. Here the sample spans approximately 100,000 distinct CDR3 sequences, approximately 15% being singletons. This clonotype was observed a handful of times. This sequence joins TRBV7-2 and TRBJ2-1, with D possibly matching TRBD2 (5 bases). Sequences were obtained from whole blood. The receptor comes from an adult who was a healthcare worker with PCR-confirmed SARS-CoV-2 infection or an uninfected control (not recorded which). CDR3 DNA sequence: TGTGCCAGCAGCTCCCACCGGACTGACTACAATGAGCAGTTCTTC. Amino acids: CASSSHRTDYNEQFF.